This T cell receptor (beta chain) was sequenced for a study of blood T cell repertoires in COVID-19. Study-wide context: COVID-19 samples, acute and convalescent, were from the United States, Italy and Spain. Sources were T cells, B-cell-depleted T cells, or PBMCs; the material itself was cDNA or gDNA.

The repertoire was sequenced with immunoSEQ multiplex PCR; TCRdb's copy has only in-frame clones and lacks some. The sample carries approximately 82,000 clones, around 80% recorded once. Trimming cost V 6 bases and J 0 bases, with 15 bases left between them. The length of the CDR3 is 17 residues. The germline gives CDR1 LGHDT, CDR2 YNNKEL (reference sequence). The receptor was derived from a man between 50 and 59 years old with active or convalescent COVID-19. The sequenced material came from peripheral blood. The chain combines TRBV3-1 (or the pseudogene TRBV3-2) with TRBJ1-6; TRBD1 might be the D (6 bases). The CDR3 nucleotides are TGTGCCAGCAGTGCCCCCAGGGGCCTCTCCTATAATTCACCCCTCCACTTT. It codes for CASSAPRGLSYNSPLHF.